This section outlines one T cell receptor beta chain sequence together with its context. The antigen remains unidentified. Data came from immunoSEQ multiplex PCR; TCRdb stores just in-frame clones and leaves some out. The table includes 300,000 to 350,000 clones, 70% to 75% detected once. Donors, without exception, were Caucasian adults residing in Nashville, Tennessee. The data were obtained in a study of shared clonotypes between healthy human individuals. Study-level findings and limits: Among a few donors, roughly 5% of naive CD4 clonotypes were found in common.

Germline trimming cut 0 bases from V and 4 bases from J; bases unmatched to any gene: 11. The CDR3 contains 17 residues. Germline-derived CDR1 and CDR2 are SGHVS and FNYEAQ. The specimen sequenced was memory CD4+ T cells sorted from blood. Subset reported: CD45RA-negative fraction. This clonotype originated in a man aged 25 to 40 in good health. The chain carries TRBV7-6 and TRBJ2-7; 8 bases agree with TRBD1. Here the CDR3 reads CASSLAGVGTGGYEQYF. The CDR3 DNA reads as TGTGCCAGCAGCTTAGCTGGGGTGGGGACAGGTGGTTACGAGCAGTACTTC.